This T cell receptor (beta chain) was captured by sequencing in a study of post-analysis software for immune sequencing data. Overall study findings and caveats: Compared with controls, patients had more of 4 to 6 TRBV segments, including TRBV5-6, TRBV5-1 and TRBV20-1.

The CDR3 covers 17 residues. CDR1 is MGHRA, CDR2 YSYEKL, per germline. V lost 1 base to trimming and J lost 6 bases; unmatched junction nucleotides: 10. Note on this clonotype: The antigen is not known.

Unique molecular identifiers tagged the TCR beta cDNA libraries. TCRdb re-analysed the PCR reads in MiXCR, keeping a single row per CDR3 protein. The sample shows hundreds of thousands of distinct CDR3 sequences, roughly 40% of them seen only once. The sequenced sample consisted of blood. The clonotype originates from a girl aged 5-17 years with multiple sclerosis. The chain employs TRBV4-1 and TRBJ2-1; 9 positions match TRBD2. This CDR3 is CASSQVGAGAGGNEQFF. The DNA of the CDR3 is TGCGCCAGCAGCCAAGTAGGTGCGGGAGCGGGAGGCAATGAGCAGTTCTTC.